One sample yielded the 32 T cell receptor beta chains listed below, sequenced in a study of CD8+CD57+ T cells in acquired aplastic anemia. Both TCR beta VDJ combination and CDR3 sequence profiling were carried out. Genomic DNA was the template for this profiling. Via MiXCR, TCRdb re-called the reads, giving one row per CDR3 protein. The sample contains 170,000 or so distinct CDR3 sequences, about three fifths of which appear only once. An expansion of CD8+CD57+ cells by flow cytometry had been shown in patients chosen for sequencing. Sequencing input: sorted CD4+, CD8+, or CD8+CD57+ T cells (not recorded which) from PBMCs. These receptors were obtained from a human donor with aplastic anemia.

This clonotype was observed at least ten times. This chain uses TRBV24-1 with TRBJ1-6; D is perhaps TRBD1 (5 bases). The CDR3 contains 14 residues. The V gene's germline CDR1 is KGHDR and CDR2 SFDVKD. The V end was cut by 4 bases, the J end by 9 bases, with 12 bases between. CDR3 amino acids: CATSEAGLGSPLHF. In DNA form, the CDR3 reads TGTGCCACCAGTGAGGCAGGGCTAGGTTCACCCCTCCACTTT.

The genes are TRBV12-3 or TRBV12-4 and TRBJ2-1; D is uncertain. With 5 bases removed from V and 6 bases from J, the gap between germline ends came to 8 bases. The CDR3 covers 12 residues. CDR3 bases: TGTGCCAGCAGTCCCCGGTTCAATGAGCAGTTCTTC. It codes for CASSPRFNEQFF.

The chain combines TRBV4-2 with TRBJ1-2; weak D call: TRBD1 (5 bases). With 4 bases removed from V and 3 bases from J, the gap between germline ends came to 12 bases. The germline V gene encodes CDR1 LGHNA and CDR2 YNFKEQ. The CDR3 covers 14 residues. CDR3 residues: CASSPQRGDYGYTF. The CDR3 nucleotides are TGTGCCAGCAGCCCCCAAAGGGGAGACTATGGCTACACCTTC.

The rearrangement joins TRBV2 to TRBJ1-4, with D unresolved. This CDR3 contains 12 residues. V was clipped by 4 bases and J by 5 bases, with 5 bases between them. CDR1 and CDR2 from the germline V gene are SNHLY and FYNNEI. For the CDR3, the DNA is TGTGCCAGCAGTGCGAGAAATGAAAAACTGTTTTTT. It encodes CASSARNEKLFF.

The genes are TRBV12-3 or TRBV12-4 and TRBJ2-1; D assignment may be TRBD1 or TRBD2 (6 bases each). V shed 3 bases and J shed 7 bases, with 13 bases lying between them. The CDR3 length is 14 residues. The CDR3 nucleotides are TGTGCCAGCAGTTTGGGGGGCATGTGGAATGAGCAGTTCTTC. It yields the protein CASSLGGMWNEQFF.

This clonotype was counted ten times or more. The gene calls are TRBV6-1 and TRBJ1-5; 9 positions agree with TRBD1. This CDR3 region has 13 residues. The V segment lost 6 bases and the J segment 5 bases; nucleotides outside the gene matches: 2. The germline V gene has CDR1 MNHNS and CDR2 SASEGT. This CDR3 is CASRGQGDQPQHF. In DNA, the CDR3 is TGTGCCAGCAGGGGACAGGGAGATCAGCCCCAGCATTTT.

This clonotype has ten or more counts. The chain has TRBV7-2 and TRBJ2-7, with D possibly matching TRBD1 (6 bases). The CDR3 contains 12 residues. CDR1 is SGHTA, CDR2 FQGNSA, per germline. Trimming cost V 5 bases and J 4 bases, with 9 bases left between them. The CDR3 nucleotides are TGTGCCAGCAGCACGACAGGTTACGAGCAGTACTTC. Translation: CASSTTGYEQYF.

The chain has TRBV20-1 and TRBJ2-3; 9 bases fit TRBD2. Germline V gene sequence: CDR1 DFQATT, CDR2 SNEGSKA (reference sequence). This CDR3 comprises 15 residues. J lost 0 bases, V lost 5 bases, and 6 bases had no gene match. The CDR3 spells CSAGERGASTDTQYF. DNA for the CDR3: TGCAGTGCTGGTGAGCGGGGGGCTAGCACAGATACGCAGTATTTT.

V usage is TRBV11-2 and J usage is TRBJ2-7; 9 nucleotides align to TRBD2. CDR3 size: 14 residues. CDR1 is SGHAT and CDR2 is FQNNGV in the germline V gene. V trimming: 5 bases; J trimming: 2 bases; junction bases outside the gene matches: 4. The CDR3 protein is CASSAIAGAYEQYF. CDR3 bases: TGTGCCAGCAGCGCAATAGCGGGAGCCTACGAGCAGTACTTC.

This clonotype was detected many times. The chain is built from TRBV10-1 and TRBJ2-3; D perhaps matches TRBD1 (5 bases). Per the germline V gene, CDR1 is WNHNN and CDR2 is SYGVQD (reference sequence). The V gene lost 7 bases and the J gene lost 6 bases, with 20 bases spanning the gap. The CDR3 is 15 residues long. CDR3 bases: TGCGCCAGCATCGAAGGGGCAGGTAAGAACGATACGCAGTATTTT. Its translation: CASIEGAGKNDTQYF.

The rearrangement links TRBV19 to TRBJ1-1; a possible D gene is TRBD1 (5 bases). Germline CDR1 reads LNHDA; CDR2 reads SQIVND (reference sequence). V lost 4 bases and J lost 2, with 17 bases in between. The CDR3 contains 16 residues. In DNA, the CDR3 is TGTGCCAGTAGTAGAGTATCGACAGCCCTAAACACTGAAGCTTTCTTT. Protein sequence: CASSRVSTALNTEAFF.

With regard to this clonotype: The conserved phenylalanine or tryptophan normally closing the CDR3 is absent here, so this likely arose from a read error. V gene TRBV15 combines with J gene TRBJ1-2; 8 nucleotides line up with TRBD1. Germline V gives CDR1 LNHNV, CDR2 YYDKDF (reference sequence). The V gene end was trimmed by 5 bases and the J gene end by 8 bases; junction bases not matched to a gene: 7. The CDR3 contains 13 residues. CDR3 DNA sequence: TGTGCCACCAGCCCGCAGGGGGCGGACGGCTACACCTCC. It specifies CATSPQGADGYTS.

In this sample, this clonotype turned up a few times. The rearrangement joins TRBV7-2 to TRBJ1-5; D unresolved. Trimming stripped 0 bases from V and 7 bases from J, with 4 bases between. Germline-derived CDR1 and CDR2 are SGHTA and FQGNSA. CDR3 length: 12 residues. The CDR3: CASSLAAQPQHF. CDR3 nucleotides: TGTGCCAGCAGCTTAGCCGCCCAGCCCCAGCATTTT.

This clonotype has just a few counts. The chain is built from TRBV5-1 and TRBJ1-4, with 7 positions matching TRBD1. V lost 2 bases, J lost 6 bases, and 1 base stayed unmatched. The CDR3 spans 13 residues. Germline V gene lookup returns CDR1 SGHRS and CDR2 YFSETQ. The CDR3 is CASSLGTDEKLFF. In DNA, the CDR3 is TGCGCCAGCAGCTTAGGGACAGATGAAAAACTGTTTTTT.

Only one count was recorded for this clonotype. The rearrangement links TRBV29-1 to TRBJ2-1, with TRBD2 matching over 9 bases. CDR1 and CDR2 from the germline V gene are SQVTM and ANQGSEA. The CDR3 loop spans 14 amino acids. After removal of 3 bases from V and 7 bases from J, the junction contained 7 bases not matched to a gene. The CDR3 DNA reads TGCAGCGTTGATTCGGCTAGCGGGGCGAATGAGCAGTTCTTC. Amino acid sequence: CSVDSASGANEQFF.

This rearrangement joins TRBV6-6 to TRBJ1-2; 7 bases line up with TRBD1. With 3 bases clipped from V and 7 bases from J, the junction kept 5 bases outside the gene matches. Germline assignment: CDR1 MNHNY and CDR2 SVGAGI (reference sequence). The CDR3 has 13 residues. The CDR3 DNA reads TGTGCCAGCAGTTATGAGGGGGCTAGTGGCTACACCTTC. The encoded protein is CASSYEGASGYTF.

The V call is TRBV7-2, the J call TRBJ2-2; D is undetermined. The CDR3 is made up of 15 amino acids. Germline V lookup: CDR1 SGHTA, CDR2 FQGNSA. Trimming shortened V by 1 base and J by 4 bases, and 10 bases separated the two germline ends. CDR3 protein: CASSLVAFLTGELFF. CDR3 nucleotides: TGTGCCAGCAGCTTAGTGGCGTTCCTCACCGGGGAGCTGTTTTTT.

This clonotype was counted at least ten times. The rearrangement links TRBV6-6 to TRBJ1-4, with a tentative D call TRBD1 (5 bases). Germline CDR1 reads MNHNY; CDR2 reads SVGAGI (reference sequence). This CDR3 region has 13 residues. The V end lost 2 bases, the J end lost 7 bases, and 8 bases lay between the germline ends. Here the CDR3 reads CASSYPRVEKLFF. CDR3 sequence (DNA): TGTGCCAGCAGTTACCCCAGGGTTGAAAAACTGTTTTTT.

This clonotype was recorded many times. The CDR3 reads CASSQFGQGGYGYTF. In DNA form, the CDR3 reads TGCGCCAGCAGCCAATTTGGACAGGGGGGCTATGGCTACACCTTC. The chain is built from TRBV4-1 and TRBJ1-2, with TRBD1 matching over 10 bases. The CDR3 covers 15 residues. Losses at the gene ends were 2 bases for V and 4 bases for J; bases not matched to a gene: 4. Germline-derived CDR1 and CDR2 are MGHRA and YSYEKL.

This chain uses TRBV19 with TRBJ2-2, with no clear D. V gave up 6 bases and J gave up 11 bases, with 7 bases separating them. CDR3 length: 10 amino acids. Germline V CDR1 and CDR2: LNHDA, SQIVND (reference sequence). This CDR3 reads CASRGSELFF. Here the CDR3 DNA reads TGTGCCAGTAGAGGCAGTGAGCTGTTTTTT.

The chain carries TRBV2 and TRBJ2-7, with TRBD1 as a possible D gene (6 bases). Germline V CDR1 and CDR2: SNHLY, FYNNEI. Trimming removed 7 bases from V and 5 bases from J, with 21 bases in between. This CDR3 is 15 amino acids long. CDR3 sequence (DNA): TGTGCCAGCATACTAGGGTCCGCTGGGGGCCACGAGCAGTACTTC. It encodes CASILGSAGGHEQYF.

The chain couples TRBV20-1 to TRBJ1-1; no firm D call. V was trimmed by 1 base and J by 12 bases, leaving 9 bases between them. This CDR3 region has 10 residues. Germline V gene lookup returns CDR1 DFQATT and CDR2 SNEGSKA (reference sequence). CDR3 nucleotide sequence: TGCAGTGCTAGAGGGACGACGACTTTCTTT. It specifies CSARGTTTFF.

This clonotype showed up many times. This chain joins TRBV20-1 and TRBJ2-1, with D perhaps TRBD1 (7 bases). From germline, CDR1 is DFQATT and CDR2 SNEGSKA (reference sequence). The CDR3 covers 12 residues. CDR3 in amino acids: CSREGAGNEQFF. DNA of the CDR3: TGCAGCCGCGAGGGGGCGGGGAATGAGCAGTTCTTC.

J is TRBJ1-3 and V is TRBV7-2; possibly TRBD1 for D (5 bases). Germline V gene lookup returns CDR1 SGHTA and CDR2 FQGNSA. The CDR3 runs 14 residues. Trimming removed 3 bases from V and 1 base from J, with 7 bases in between. The CDR3 DNA is TGTGCCAGCAGCTTGGGGGAGTCTGGAAACACCATATATTTT. Its translation: CASSLGESGNTIYF.

This clonotype came up many times. The chain carries TRBV7-3 and TRBJ2-3, with TRBD2 matching over 11 bases. J lost 6 bases, V lost 5 bases, and 7 bases had no gene match. Germline-derived CDR1 and CDR2 are SGHTA and FQGTGA. CDR3 size: 15 residues. This CDR3 is CASSLSGGARDTQYF. The DNA for the CDR3 is TGTGCCAGCAGCCTTAGCGGGGGGGCCCGGGATACGCAGTATTTT.

This sequence joins TRBV5-1 and TRBJ2-3; no clear D gene. Germline-derived CDR1 and CDR2 are SGHRS and YFSETQ. Between the trimmed V and J ends, which lost 5 bases and 5 bases, there was a span of 9 bases. The CDR3 contains 12 residues. The CDR3, as DNA: TGCGCCAGCAGACCGGACGGAGATACGCAGTATTTT. Protein: CASRPDGDTQYF. The variable domain in full, with the rest retrieved from reference TRBV5-1 and TRBJ2-3, is KAGVTQTPRYLIKTRGQQVTLSCSPISGHRSVSWYQQTPGQGLQFLFEYFSETQRNKGNFPGRFSGRQFSNSRSEMNVSTLELGDSALYLCASRPDGDTQYFGPGTRLTVL.

Worth noting for this clonotype: A junction boundary mismatches the germline segment, possibly from a read error. V usage is TRBV7-7 and J usage is TRBJ2-1; 9 bases match TRBD2. CDR1 SSHAT and CDR2 FNYEAQ come from the germline V gene (reference sequence). The CDR3 spans 15 residues. CDR3 protein: CASSYRAGGYNEQFF. The CDR3 DNA reads TGTGCTAGCAGCTACCGAGCGGGGGGCTACAATGAGCAGTTCTTC.

The chain is built from TRBV5-1 and TRBJ1-4; D is unclear. CDR1 is SGHRS, CDR2 YFSETQ, per germline. The V end lost 0 bases, the J end lost 10 bases, and 13 bases lay between the germline ends. The CDR3 length is 14 residues. CDR3 in DNA: TGCGCCAGCAGCTTGGACGTCCGGAGCGGAAAACTGTTTTTT. Residues: CASSLDVRSGKLFF. The complete variable domain, with remaining parts taken from reference TRBV5-1 and TRBJ1-4, reads KAGVTQTPRYLIKTRGQQVTLSCSPISGHRSVSWYQQTPGQGLQFLFEYFSETQRNKGNFPGRFSGRQFSNSRSEMNVSTLELGDSALYLCASSLDVRSGKLFFGSGTQLSVL.

The chain is built from TRBV24-1 and TRBJ2-5; 10 nucleotides match TRBD1. The V and J ends lost 3 bases and 5 bases, in that order; junction bases with no gene match: 5. The CDR3 extends over 15 amino acids. Looked up from germline, CDR1 is KGHDR and CDR2 is SFDVKD. The CDR3, as DNA: TGTGCCACCAGTGATCGACAGGGGGCCGGGGAGACCCAGTACTTC. The encoded protein is CATSDRQGAGETQYF.

The rearrangement links TRBV24-1 to TRBJ2-1; 9 bases are shared with TRBD1. The trim removed 7 bases at V and 4 bases at J, leaving 4 bases unmatched. CDR1 is KGHDR, CDR2 SFDVKD, per germline. The CDR3 spans 14 residues. The CDR3 DNA follows: TGTGCCACCAGGGGGACAGGGAGTTACAATGAGCAGTTCTTC. Protein: CATRGTGSYNEQFF.

This chain joins TRBV19 and TRBJ1-6, with unresolved D. Germline CDR1 reads LNHDA; CDR2 reads SQIVND (reference sequence). The CDR3 has 16 amino acids. V gave up 5 bases and J gave up 7 bases, with 18 bases separating them. Here the CDR3 reads CASSVYSPSGNSPLHF. CDR3 bases: TGTGCCAGTAGTGTCTACAGTCCTAGTGGAAATTCACCCCTCCACTTT.

Of note for this clonotype: Given a much more abundant clone one base away, this may be a read error. This rearrangement joins TRBV29-1 to TRBJ2-3, with D tentatively TRBD1 (5 bases). The germline V gene encodes CDR1 SQVTM and CDR2 ANQGSEA. With 3 bases removed from V and 6 bases from J, the gap between germline ends came to 16 bases. The CDR3 covers 14 residues. CDR3 bases: TGCAGCGTTGAGACCTCACAGGATAGGGATACGCAGTATTTT. Encoded protein: CSVETSQDRDTQYF.